The source of this T cell receptor (beta chain) is a study of T cell repertoires in cytomegalovirus infection. About the study: Signatures in public TCR beta sequences pointed to both CMV infection and matching HLA type.

Notes on this clonotype: Its antigen is not known.

Study results and limitations: In two of eight donors, the top clonotype was HLA-C-restricted CMV-specific. CMV carriers having the relevant HLA were flagged by cumulative public TCR beta family frequency.

TCRdb called the reads again in MiXCR, with one record for every CDR3 protein. The sample includes around 540,000 distinct CDR3 sequences, roughly a third of them seen just once. Trimming stripped 7 bases from V and 7 bases from J, with 15 bases between. Germline V gene sequence: CDR1 SGHDT, CDR2 YYEEEE. This CDR3 is 13 amino acids long. This sequence originates from a human donor in good health (CMV status not recorded). Some clones in this sample may be carry-over from other donors' samples. V gene TRBV5-6 combines with J gene TRBJ2-1, with D unresolved. The specimen comprised cultured PBMCs, sampled from culture after CMV antigen stimulation. CDR3 region: CASQPLNGNEQFF. CDR3 nucleotides: TGTGCCAGCCAGCCATTGAACGGGAATGAGCAGTTCTTC.